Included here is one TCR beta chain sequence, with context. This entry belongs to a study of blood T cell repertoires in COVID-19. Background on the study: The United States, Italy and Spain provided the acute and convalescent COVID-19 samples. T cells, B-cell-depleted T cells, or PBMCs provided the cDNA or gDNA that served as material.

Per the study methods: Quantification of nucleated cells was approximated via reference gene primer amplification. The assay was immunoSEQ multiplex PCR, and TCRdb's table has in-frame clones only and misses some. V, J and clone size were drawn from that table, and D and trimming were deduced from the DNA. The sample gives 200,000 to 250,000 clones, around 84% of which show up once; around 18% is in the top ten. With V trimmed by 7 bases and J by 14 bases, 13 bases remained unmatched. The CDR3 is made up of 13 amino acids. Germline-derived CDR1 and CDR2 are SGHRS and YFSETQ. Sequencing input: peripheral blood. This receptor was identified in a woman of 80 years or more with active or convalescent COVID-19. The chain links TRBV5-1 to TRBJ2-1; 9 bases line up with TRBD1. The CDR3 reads CASREVGTGPKFF. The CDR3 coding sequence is TGCGCCAGCCGAGAGGTCGGGACAGGGCCGAAGTTCTTC.